This TCR beta chain was found in a study of control samples from healthy donors and cancer patients. The CDR3 totals 16 residues. Germline V gives CDR1 MDHEN, CDR2 SYDVKM. J lost 3 bases, V lost 2 bases, and 6 bases had no gene match. Some clones are missing from TCRdb's copy, which holds only in-frame ones; the method was immunoSEQ multiplex PCR. The sample holds 150,000 or so clones, approximately 94% seen once. V and J are TRBV28 and TRBJ1-4; 7 nucleotides agree with TRBD1. This TCR was recovered from a man aged 35-49 years in good health. The specimen was blood. CDR3 loop: CASSLTGVFSNEKLFF. The CDR3 bases are TGTGCCAGCAGTTTAACAGGGGTTTTTTCTAATGAAAAACTGTTTTTT.